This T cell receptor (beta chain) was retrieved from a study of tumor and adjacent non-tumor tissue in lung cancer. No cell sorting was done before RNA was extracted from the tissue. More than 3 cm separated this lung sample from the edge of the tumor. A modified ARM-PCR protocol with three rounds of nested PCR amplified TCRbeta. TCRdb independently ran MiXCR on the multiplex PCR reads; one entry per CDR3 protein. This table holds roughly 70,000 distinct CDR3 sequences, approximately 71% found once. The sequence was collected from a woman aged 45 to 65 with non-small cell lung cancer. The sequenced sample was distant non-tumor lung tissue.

This chain's CDR3 is CSVEVPGGPYNEQFF. The CDR3 bases are TGCAGCGTTGAAGTGCCGGGGGGGCCCTACAATGAGCAGTTCTTC. V usage is TRBV29-1 and J usage is TRBJ2-1; 8 nucleotides agree with TRBD2. Germline lookup yields CDR1 SQVTM and CDR2 ANQGSEA. This CDR3 comprises 15 residues. V trimming: 1 base; J trimming: 2 bases; junction bases outside the gene matches: 4.